The following is a T cell receptor (beta chain) sequence with its context. The CDR3 has 16 residues. The germline V gene encodes CDR1 LGHNA and CDR2 YSLEER. J gave up 6 bases and V 3 bases, and 5 bases lay outside the gene matches. TCRdb reprocessed the RT-PCR reads via MiXCR and lists one record per CDR3 protein. The table lists about 700,000 distinct CDR3 sequences, 11% to 15% of them singletons. Sequencing used memory CD4+ T cells from blood. This sequence originates from a female donor in good health, serving as a healthy control. The chain couples TRBV4-3 to TRBJ2-3, with TRBD2 identical over 14 bases. The CDR3 DNA is TGCGCCAGCAGCCAGATAGGGACTAGCGGGAGTGATACGCAGTATTTT. Protein product: CASSQIGTSGSDTQYF.